Presented here are 23 T cell receptor beta chains from one specimen sequenced in a study of T-cell reconstitution after alpha-beta-depleted transplantation in children. The TCRbeta library incorporated unique molecular identifiers. TCRdb re-derived calls from the PCR reads in MiXCR, one entry per CDR3 protein. The sample includes roughly 200,000 distinct CDR3 sequences, around 9.5% seen only once; the top ten take 5% to 7%. The material sequenced was PBMCs from the stem cell graft donor, taken from the stem cell graft. The receptors derive from a human donor who donated a stem cell graft to a child with acute lymphoblastic leukemia.

This clonotype was counted between two and nine times. This chain joins TRBV2 and TRBJ2-1, with TRBD2 matching over 7 bases. The CDR3 covers 12 residues. The J segment lost 7 bases and the V segment lost 6 bases, leaving 3 bases of the junction unmatched. Germline V gives CDR1 SNHLY, CDR2 FYNNEI. In DNA form, the CDR3 reads TGTGCCAGCAGGGGAGGGGCGAATGAGCAGTTCTTC. Amino acids: CASRGGANEQFF.

The rearrangement joins TRBV6-1 to TRBJ1-4; 9 bases map to TRBD1. CDR3 length: 14 amino acids. In germline, CDR1 is MNHNS, CDR2 SASEGT. J was trimmed by 3 bases and V by 4 bases; bases with no gene match: 0. CDR3: CASSGQGANEKLFF. The CDR3 DNA sequence: TGTGCCAGCAGTGGACAGGGGGCTAATGAAAAACTGTTTTTT.

This chain links TRBV20-1 with TRBJ1-4; weak D call: TRBD1 (6 bases). Germline loops: CDR1 DFQATT, CDR2 SNEGSKA (reference sequence). The germline V and J ends were trimmed by 0 bases and 7 bases, with 15 bases remaining between them. This CDR3 region has 15 residues. CDR3 nucleotides: TGCAGTGCTAGAGATCGTCTGGGGGCTGGTGAAAAACTGTTTTTT. Amino acids: CSARDRLGAGEKLFF.

This clonotype was seen more than once but under ten times. V usage is TRBV20-1 and J usage is TRBJ2-7, with TRBD2 matching over 11 bases. Trimming removed 1 base from V and 3 bases from J; junction bases left unmatched: 14. This CDR3 is 18 amino acids long. The germline gives CDR1 DFQATT, CDR2 SNEGSKA (reference sequence). The CDR3 region has the DNA TGCAGTGCTAGAGGCTCGCTAGCGGGGGGCGCCAGGAGCTACGAGCAGTACTTC. This codes for CSARGSLAGGARSYEQYF.

This clonotype has just a few counts. The V call is TRBV2, the J call TRBJ2-7; 7 positions agree with TRBD2. Trimming took 8 bases from V and 3 from J; bases not matched to a gene: 4. The CDR3 extends over 12 amino acids. Germline CDR1 and CDR2: SNHLY and FYNNEI. CDR3 sequence: CASRREIYEQYF. CDR3 DNA: TGTGCCAGCCGGCGGGAGATCTACGAGCAGTACTTC.

This clonotype was found a few times. The V and J genes are TRBV19 and TRBJ1-1, with TRBD1 as a possible D gene (5 bases). V was pared by 4 bases and J by 6 bases, with 12 bases between. The CDR3 is 13 amino acids. The germline V gene encodes CDR1 LNHDA and CDR2 SQIVND (reference sequence). The CDR3 loop is CASSTSGLAEAFF. The CDR3 region has the DNA TGTGCCAGTAGTACGTCAGGGCTCGCTGAAGCTTTCTTT.

This clonotype has a handful of counts. This sequence joins TRBV20-1 and TRBJ2-3, with 7 bases lining up with TRBD2. The CDR3 totals 14 residues. CDR1 DFQATT and CDR2 SNEGSKA come from the germline V gene (reference sequence). The ends lost 5 bases at V and 4 bases at J; junction bases unmatched: 9. CDR3 loop: CSALERGTSDTQYF. CDR3 in DNA: TGCAGTGCTCTAGAGCGGGGAACGTCAGATACGCAGTATTTT.

This clonotype has ten or more counts. The chain links TRBV14 to TRBJ2-4; D is ambiguous. The germline V and J ends were trimmed by 0 bases and 0 bases, with 9 bases remaining between them. CDR1 and CDR2 (germline): SGHDN, FVKESK. The CDR3 has 16 amino acids. As DNA, the CDR3 is TGTGCCAGCAGCCAAGAAGGACGGATAGCCAAAAACATTCAGTACTTC. This translates into CASSQEGRIAKNIQYF.

The rearrangement joins TRBV18 to TRBJ1-2, with a possible D match to TRBD1 (5 bases). Germline V CDR1 and CDR2: KGHSH, LQKENI. The CDR3 contains 17 residues. Trimming removed 0 bases from V and 10 bases from J, with 24 bases in between. CDR3 loop: CASSPPGPHLPGVYYTF. In DNA form, the CDR3 reads TGTGCCAGCTCACCACCGGGGCCTCATCTGCCTGGGGTGTACTACACCTTC.

J is TRBJ1-1 and V is TRBV5-1; 10 bases align to TRBD1. The germline CDR1 and CDR2 sequences are SGHRS and YFSETQ. Germline trimming cut 2 bases from V and 8 bases from J; bases unmatched to any gene: 12. The length of the CDR3 is 16 residues. As DNA, the CDR3 is TGCGCCAGCAGCTTTGACCTCAGACAGGGGGCGAGAGAAGCTTTCTTT. Translating it yields CASSFDLRQGAREAFF.

This clonotype has more than one count but fewer than ten. The chain couples TRBV20-1 to TRBJ2-5; 12 nucleotides agree with TRBD2. The length of the CDR3 is 15 residues. Germline V lookup: CDR1 DFQATT, CDR2 SNEGSKA (reference sequence). CDR3 loop: CSAHLAGGLRETQYF. Written as DNA, the CDR3 is TGCAGCGCACACCTAGCGGGGGGGCTCCGGGAGACCCAGTACTTC.

This chain uses TRBV10-2 with TRBJ2-5; perhaps TRBD1 as D (5 bases). Deletions cut 6 bases from V and 4 bases from J, with 18 bases between. The CDR3 is 15 residues long. The V gene's germline CDR1 is WSHSY and CDR2 SAAADI. This CDR3 reads CASSTASGKRETQYF. CDR3 nucleotides: TGCGCCAGCAGCACCGCCTCAGGGAAGAGAGAGACCCAGTACTTC.

This clonotype came up a few times. This chain uses TRBV9 with TRBJ1-5; 7 bases map to TRBD1. Per the germline V gene, CDR1 is SGDLS and CDR2 is YYNGEE. The CDR3 has 18 amino acids. The trim removed 3 bases at V and 4 bases at J, leaving 16 bases unmatched. For the CDR3, the DNA is TGTGCCAGCAGCGCCTCACTAAAGATCGACAGGGTGAATCAGCCCCAGCATTTT. This codes for CASSASLKIDRVNQPQHF.

This chain connects TRBV7-8 to TRBJ2-2; no clear D. Trimming took off 1 base at V and 4 bases at J, with 7 bases between the two ends. CDR1 SGHVS and CDR2 FQNEAQ come from the germline V gene. This CDR3 is built from 14 residues. The DNA for the CDR3 is TGTGCCAGCAGCTTAGGCGTAAGCACCGGGGAGCTGTTTTTT. Protein product: CASSLGVSTGELFF. The full variable domain, in which reference TRBV7-8 and TRBJ2-2 provide the parts outside the CDR3, is GAGVSQSPRYKVAKRGQDVALRCDPISGHVSLFWYQQALGQGPEFLTYFQNEAQLDKSGLPSDRFFAERPEGSVSTLKIQRTQQEDSAVYLCASSLGVSTGELFFGEGSRLTVL.

This clonotype has just a few counts. The rearrangement links TRBV20-1 to TRBJ1-1; TRBD1 agrees at 9 bases. Per the germline V gene, CDR1 is DFQATT and CDR2 is SNEGSKA (reference sequence). The CDR3 runs 13 residues. J gave up 5 bases and V 6 bases, and 7 bases lay outside the gene matches. CDR3 DNA: TGCAGTGCGCCGACAGGGGGGGAAACTGAAGCTTTCTTT. The encoded protein is CSAPTGGETEAFF.

The chain combines TRBV5-1 with TRBJ1-1; D perhaps matches TRBD1 (5 bases). The CDR3 totals 14 residues. The ends were cut back, 4 bases at V and 1 base at J, with 11 bases in the middle. Germline loops: CDR1 SGHRS, CDR2 YFSETQ. CDR3 residues: CASSTGAQNTEAFF. The CDR3 DNA follows: TGCGCCAGCAGCACCGGGGCACAGAACACTGAAGCTTTCTTT.

Many counts were recorded for this clonotype. This chain uses TRBV10-2 with TRBJ1-1; D not resolved. CDR1 and CDR2 from the germline V gene are WSHSY and SAAADI. This CDR3 contains 10 residues. The V end was cut by 10 bases, the J end by 6 bases, with 9 bases between. The CDR3 DNA is TGCGCCACCGGAGGGTCTGAAGCTTTCTTT. This gives the protein CATGGSEAFF.

This clonotype appeared a few times. This chain joins TRBV10-2 and TRBJ1-2, with TRBD1 matching 8 bases. This CDR3 spans 17 amino acids. Trimming at V came to 0 bases and at J to 5 bases, leaving 11 bases not matched to a gene. Germline V CDR1 and CDR2: WSHSY, SAAADI. CDR3 nucleotides: TGCGCCAGCAGTGAGTCGCTTTGGCCAGGGGGCGGGTATGGCTACACCTTC. Its translation is CASSESLWPGGGYGYTF.

This clonotype has at least ten counts. DNA for the CDR3: TGTGCCAGCACCCAACCCAGTACGGACTATGGCTACACCTTC. As protein: CASTQPSTDYGYTF. The chain has TRBV13 and TRBJ1-2; D remains ambiguous. Trimming pared 7 bases from V and 3 bases from J, leaving 15 bases between. The CDR3 runs 14 residues. Per the germline V gene, CDR1 is PRHDT and CDR2 is FYEKMQ (reference sequence). Full variable domain (remainder filled in from reference TRBV13 and TRBJ1-2): AAGVIQSPRHLIKEKRETATLKCYPIPRHDTVYWYQQGPGQDPQFLISFYEKMQSDKGSIPDRFSAQQFSDYHSELNMSSLELGDSALYFCASTQPSTDYGYTFGSGTRLTVV.

This clonotype was detected ten times or more. The chain employs TRBV3-1 and TRBJ2-2; D is ambiguous. Germline CDR1 LGHDT, CDR2 YNNKEL (reference sequence). Trimming stripped 3 bases from V and 6 bases from J, with 2 bases between. The CDR3 loop spans 11 amino acids. The CDR3 here is CASSHAGELFF. CDR3 nucleotides: TGTGCCAGCAGCCATGCCGGGGAGCTGTTTTTT.

The chain uses TRBV6-1 and TRBJ2-7; D might be TRBD2 (7 bases). V lost 6 bases and J 0 bases, leaving 21 bases between the germline ends. This CDR3 has 17 amino acids. Germline V gene sequence: CDR1 MNHNS, CDR2 SASEGT. The CDR3 loop reads CASSPQGGEIISYEQYF. The CDR3, as DNA: TGTGCCAGCAGCCCCCAAGGGGGGGAGATCATCTCCTACGAGCAGTACTTC.

This clonotype has at least ten counts. This chain connects TRBV20-1 to TRBJ1-1, with a possible D match to TRBD1 (5 bases). Deletions cut 5 bases from V and 1 base from J, with 11 bases between. Germline V gene lookup returns CDR1 DFQATT and CDR2 SNEGSKA (reference sequence). The CDR3 is made up of 13 amino acids. The CDR3 loop reads CSAPGPRNTEAFF. CDR3 coding DNA: TGCAGTGCTCCGGGACCGAGGAACACTGAAGCTTTCTTT.

Ten or more counts support this clonotype. J is TRBJ1-2 and V is TRBV7-6, with 7 bases that match TRBD1. V shed 5 bases and J 4 bases; nucleotides not matched to a gene: 7. The CDR3 totals 14 residues. Per germline, CDR1 SGHVS and CDR2 FNYEAQ. The CDR3 coding sequence is TGTGCCAGCAGCCCTAGACAGGGAAGCTATGGCTACACCTTC. It yields the protein CASSPRQGSYGYTF.